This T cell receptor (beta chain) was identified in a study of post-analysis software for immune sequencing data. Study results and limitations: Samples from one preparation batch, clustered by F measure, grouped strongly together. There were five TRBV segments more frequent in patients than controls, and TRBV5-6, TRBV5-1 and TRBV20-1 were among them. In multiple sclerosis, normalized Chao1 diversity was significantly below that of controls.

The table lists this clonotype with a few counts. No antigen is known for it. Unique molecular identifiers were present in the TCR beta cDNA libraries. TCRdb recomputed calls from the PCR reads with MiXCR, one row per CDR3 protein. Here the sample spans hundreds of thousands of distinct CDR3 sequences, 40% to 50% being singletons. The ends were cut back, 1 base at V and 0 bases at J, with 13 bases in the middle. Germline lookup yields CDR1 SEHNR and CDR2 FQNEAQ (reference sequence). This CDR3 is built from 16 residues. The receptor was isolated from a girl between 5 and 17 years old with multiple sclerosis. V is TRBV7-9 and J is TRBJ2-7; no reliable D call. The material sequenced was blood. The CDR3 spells CASSLDSRKSSYEQYF. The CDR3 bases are TGTGCCAGCAGCTTAGACAGTCGAAAGAGCTCCTACGAGCAGTACTTC.